The 25 T cell receptor beta chains presented below share a single source sample, sequenced in a study of blood T cell repertoires in COVID-19. TCRdb keeps only in-frame clones here, not all; method: immunoSEQ multiplex PCR. The table shows a few hundred thousand clones, with around 87% occurring only once. The material sequenced was peripheral blood. Source of these receptors: a woman aged 45 to 65 with acute or convalescent COVID-19.

This chain uses TRBV27 with TRBJ2-1; 14 nucleotides line up with TRBD2. Trimming took 5 bases from V and 8 from J; bases not matched to a gene: 8. The germline V gene has CDR1 MNHEY and CDR2 SMNVEV (reference sequence). This CDR3 region has 16 residues. The CDR3 here is CASSTKGTSGRYEQFF. DNA for the CDR3: TGTGCCAGCAGTACGAAGGGGACTAGCGGGAGATATGAGCAGTTCTTC.

This chain links TRBV28 with TRBJ1-5; D might be TRBD1 (6 bases). Germline V CDR1 and CDR2: MDHEN, SYDVKM. Trimming took 6 bases from V and 2 from J, leaving 17 bases between them. The CDR3 is 16 amino acids. CDR3 loop: CASREVAGGGNQPQHF. CDR3 bases: TGTGCCAGCAGGGAGGTAGCTGGGGGCGGCAATCAGCCCCAGCATTTT.

The chain links TRBV2 to TRBJ2-7; TRBD2 aligns across 11 bases. V was pared by 2 bases and J by 4 bases, with 7 bases of the junction left unmatched. The CDR3 is made up of 16 amino acids. Germline CDR1 SNHLY, CDR2 FYNNEI. The CDR3 reads CASSEHLAGGGYEQYF. CDR3 coding DNA: TGTGCCAGCAGTGAACATCTAGCGGGAGGTGGTTACGAGCAGTACTTC.

The gene calls are TRBV10-3 and TRBJ2-2, with a weak D call TRBD1 (5 bases). This CDR3 has 15 residues. Germline V gene data show CDR1 as ENHRY and CDR2 as SYGVKD. The germline V and J ends were trimmed by 3 bases and 3 bases, with 11 bases remaining between them. The CDR3: CAISEGQGDTGELFF. CDR3 sequence (DNA): TGTGCCATCAGTGAAGGCCAGGGCGACACCGGGGAGCTGTTTTTT.

The chain employs TRBV24-1 and TRBJ2-3, with D possibly being TRBD1 (5 bases). The CDR3 runs 16 residues. Germline-derived CDR1 and CDR2 are KGHDR and SFDVKD. With 4 bases removed from V and 2 bases from J, the gap between germline ends came to 15 bases. The CDR3 DNA is TGTGCCACCAGTGACTACCGACAGACCTTCACAGATACGCAGTATTTT. Its protein is CATSDYRQTFTDTQYF.

CDR3 coding DNA: TGCAGCGCTAAACAGGGAGCTGAAGCTTTCTTT. Translation gives CSAKQGAEAFF. The V gene is TRBV29-1, the J gene TRBJ1-1; D is possibly TRBD1 (6 bases). This CDR3 region has 11 residues. Germline CDR1 reads SQVTM; CDR2 reads ANQGSEA. Trimming stripped 7 bases from V and 6 bases from J, with 12 bases between.

The genes are TRBV28 and TRBJ1-5, with D hard to call. Germline loops: CDR1 MDHEN, CDR2 SYDVKM. V was pared by 3 bases and J by 3 bases, with 15 bases between. The CDR3 has 16 amino acids. This chain's CDR3 is CASSFLLSDPNQPQHF. In DNA form, the CDR3 reads TGTGCCAGCAGTTTCCTTTTGTCAGATCCCAATCAGCCCCAGCATTTT. The entire variable domain, with the rest obtained from reference TRBV28 and TRBJ1-5, is as follows: DVKVTQSSRYLVKRTGEKVFLECVQDMDHENMFWYRQDPGLGLRLIYFSYDVKMKEKGDIPEGYSVSREKKERFSLILESASTNQTSMYLCASSFLLSDPNQPQHFGDGTRLSIL.

This clone appeared a single time. This rearrangement joins TRBV7-3 to TRBJ1-4; the D is unclear. This CDR3 has 13 amino acids. In germline, CDR1 is SGHTA, CDR2 FQGTGA. Deletions cut 3 bases from V and 8 bases from J, with 10 bases between. The CDR3 sequence: CASSFLPGEKLFF. CDR3 DNA: TGTGCCAGCAGCTTCCTGCCGGGAGAAAAACTGTTTTTT.

In regard to this clone: This specimen includes other DNA sequences encoding the same CDR3. This chain connects TRBV9 to TRBJ1-1; no clear D. The CDR3 is 15 residues long. V was pared by 0 bases and J by 1 base, with 10 bases between. Germline CDR1 reads SGDLS; CDR2 reads YYNGEE. CDR3 bases: TGTGCCAGCAGCGTAGCCCCGGGTTGGAACACTGAAGCTTTCTTT. It codes for CASSVAPGWNTEAFF.

This clone was seen just once. DNA of the CDR3: TGTGCCAGCGTAGAACTAGCGGGAAACAATGAGCAGTTCTTC. Translated: CASVELAGNNEQFF. The chain carries TRBV2 and TRBJ2-1; TRBD2 agrees at 10 bases. The CDR3 has 14 amino acids. The germline gives CDR1 SNHLY, CDR2 FYNNEI. The J segment lost 5 bases and the V segment lost 8 bases, leaving 6 bases of the junction unmatched.

V is TRBV7-3 and J is TRBJ1-1, with D possibly TRBD1 on 5 matching bases. The CDR3 is made up of 13 amino acids. From germline, CDR1 is SGHTA and CDR2 FQGTGA. V was clipped by 2 bases and J by 4 bases, with 8 bases between them. The CDR3 DNA sequence: TGTGCCAGCAGCTTAGGCAGGGCCACTGAAGCTTTCTTT. Amino acid sequence: CASSLGRATEAFF. Together with reference TRBV7-3 and TRBJ1-1, the CDR3 gives the full variable domain: GAGVSQTPSNKVTEKGKYVELRCDPISGHTALYWYRQSLGQGPEFLIYFQGTGAADDSGLPNDRFFAVRPEGSVSTLKIQRTERGDSAVYLCASSLGRATEAFFGQGTRLTVV.

This chain connects TRBV28 to TRBJ2-7, with D maybe TRBD1 (6 bases). Germline assignment: CDR1 MDHEN and CDR2 SYDVKM. The CDR3 has 16 residues. V shed 2 bases and J shed 2 bases, with 16 bases lying between them. For the CDR3, the DNA is TGTGCCAGCAGTTTACGGGGACACTATGTTCCCTACGAGCAGTACTTC. This translates into CASSLRGHYVPYEQYF. The entire variable domain, with the rest obtained from reference TRBV28 and TRBJ2-7, is as follows: DVKVTQSSRYLVKRTGEKVFLECVQDMDHENMFWYRQDPGLGLRLIYFSYDVKMKEKGDIPEGYSVSREKKERFSLILESASTNQTSMYLCASSLRGHYVPYEQYFGPGTRLTVT.

V usage is TRBV7-9 and J usage is TRBJ2-1; 8 bases agree with TRBD2. Germline lookup yields CDR1 SEHNR and CDR2 FQNEAQ (reference sequence). V shed 3 bases, J shed 5 bases, and the junction held 12 bases outside the gene matches. The CDR3 is 17 residues long. The CDR3 is CASSFDFISGRNNEQFF. The CDR3 nucleotides are TGTGCCAGCAGCTTCGATTTTATCAGCGGGAGAAACAATGAGCAGTTCTTC.

This sequence joins TRBV28 and TRBJ2-5; tentatively, D is TRBD1 (5 bases). Germline V gene sequence: CDR1 MDHEN, CDR2 SYDVKM. The CDR3 loop spans 14 amino acids. Trimming removed 2 bases from V and 7 bases from J, with 14 bases in between. CDR3 in amino acids: CASSLEAGQGTQYF. The CDR3 bases are TGTGCCAGCAGTTTAGAGGCAGGGCAGGGGACCCAGTACTTC.

This chain joins TRBV19 and TRBJ1-1; D not resolved. Looked up from germline, CDR1 is LNHDA and CDR2 is SQIVND (reference sequence). CDR3 size: 15 residues. Trimming took 1 base from V and 0 from J, leaving 9 bases between them. This chain's CDR3 is CASSIARRLNTEAFF. As DNA, the CDR3 is TGTGCCAGTAGTATAGCGAGGCGGTTGAACACTGAAGCTTTCTTT.

The genes are TRBV5-1 and TRBJ2-3; 8 nucleotides line up with TRBD2. The CDR3 is made up of 14 amino acids. V shed 4 bases and J 1 base; nucleotides not matched to a gene: 2. Germline V gene lookup returns CDR1 SGHRS and CDR2 YFSETQ. The CDR3 bases are TGCGCCAGCAGCCAGACTAGCGGCACAGATACGCAGTATTTT. Protein sequence: CASSQTSGTDTQYF.

The chain carries TRBV19 and TRBJ1-5; no clear D. The V end was cut by 1 base, the J end by 5 bases, with 9 bases between. The CDR3 runs 14 residues. Germline V gene sequence: CDR1 LNHDA, CDR2 SQIVND (reference sequence). Here the CDR3 reads CASSIVQEHQPQHF. CDR3 bases: TGTGCCAGTAGTATAGTCCAAGAGCATCAGCCCCAGCATTTT.

The gene calls are TRBV27 and TRBJ2-1; 12 bases fit TRBD2. CDR1 and CDR2 (germline): MNHEY, SMNVEV (reference sequence). The V and J ends lost 3 bases and 5 bases, in that order; junction bases with no gene match: 5. The CDR3 is made up of 16 amino acids. As DNA, the CDR3 is TGTGCCAGCAGTTTCGCCGGGACTAGCGGGCACAATGAGCAGTTCTTC. It is translated as CASSFAGTSGHNEQFF.

The chain joins TRBV18 to TRBJ2-5; TRBD1 is a possible D gene (5 bases). V lost 2 bases and J 2 bases, leaving 12 bases between the germline ends. Germline V gene sequence: CDR1 KGHSH, CDR2 LQKENI. This CDR3 region has 15 residues. CDR3 sequence reads: CASSPKTGWQETQYF. The CDR3 DNA reads TGTGCCAGCTCACCAAAAACAGGTTGGCAAGAGACCCAGTACTTC.

The chain couples TRBV12-3 or TRBV12-4 to TRBJ1-1; 7 bases align to TRBD1. The ends lost 5 bases at V and 7 bases at J; junction bases unmatched: 4. This CDR3 contains 12 residues. DNA of the CDR3: TGTGCCAGCAGTCAGTACAGGGGTGAAGCTTTCTTT. Its protein product is CASSQYRGEAFF.

A word on this clone: Different DNA sequences within this sample yield the same CDR3. The CDR3 here is CASRDRVYEQYF. The CDR3 DNA reads as TGTGCCTCCCGGGACAGGGTCTACGAGCAGTACTTC. The chain employs TRBV6-5 and TRBJ2-7, with TRBD1 identical over 9 bases. The CDR3 totals 12 residues. V dropped 11 bases and J dropped 3; count of bases not matched to a gene: 5. The germline V gene encodes CDR1 MNHEY and CDR2 SVGAGI.

This chain connects TRBV7-9 to TRBJ1-6; 11 bases map to TRBD1. The ends lost 5 bases at V and 7 bases at J; junction bases unmatched: 10. The CDR3 loop spans 17 amino acids. Germline V lookup: CDR1 SEHNR, CDR2 FQNEAQ (reference sequence). The CDR3 DNA sequence: TGTGCCAGCAGCGGCACGGACAGGGGGCTTCGGAATTCACCCCTCCACTTT. Translation: CASSGTDRGLRNSPLHF. Full variable domain (remainder filled in from reference TRBV7-9 and TRBJ1-6): DTGVSQNPRHKITKRGQNVTFRCDPISEHNRLYWYRQTLGQGPEFLTYFQNEAQLEKSRLLSDRFSAERPKGSFSTLEIQRTEQGDSAMYLCASSGTDRGLRNSPLHFGNGTRLTVT.

The chain is built from TRBV6-9 and TRBJ1-5, with 7 bases matching TRBD1. Trimming took 9 bases from V and 3 from J; bases not matched to a gene: 14. The CDR3 totals 16 residues. Germline V CDR1 and CDR2: MNHGY, SVAAGI. DNA for the CDR3: TGTGCCAGAGAAGTAGGCGGGACAGCGAACAATCAGCCCCAGCATTTT. Translating it yields CAREVGGTANNQPQHF.

DNA of the CDR3: TGTGCCAGCAGCTTAACTGTGGGAGAATACAATGAGCAGTTCTTC. This gives the protein CASSLTVGEYNEQFF. V usage is TRBV7-9 and J usage is TRBJ2-1, with TRBD2 as a possible D gene (5 bases). CDR3 length equals 15 residues. The V end lost 2 bases, the J end lost 4 bases, and 12 bases lay between the germline ends. The germline CDR1 and CDR2 sequences are SEHNR and FQNEAQ (reference sequence).

This clone was seen a few times. The chain links TRBV18 to TRBJ2-3; D might be TRBD2 (5 bases). The CDR3 totals 14 residues. Trimming stripped 3 bases from V and 9 bases from J, with 16 bases between. Germline CDR1 KGHSH, CDR2 LQKENI. The CDR3 sequence is CASSPSAGQRTQYF. The CDR3 DNA sequence: TGTGCCAGCTCACCGTCGGCTGGCCAGCGGACGCAGTATTTT.